The rows below give T cell receptor beta chains drawn from one sample of a study of CD8 T cells in Susac syndrome. Each CDR3 protein gets one entry after TCRdb re-called the immunoSEQ multiplex PCR reads with MiXCR. Among 90,000 to 150,000 distinct CDR3 sequences listed, around 90% were seen once. The material sequenced was CD4+ T cells from PBMCs. The receptor set was obtained from a human donor in good health. CDR3s include the opening cysteine and the closing phenylalanine or tryptophan. D genes are given only for firm matches. Some rows mark clone size as missing; the rest say once, few, many or name a class of expanded clone.

V gene	J gene	clone size	D gene	CDR3 DNA	CDR3 protein
TRBV4-3	TRBJ2-1	-	-	TGCGCCAGCAGCCAAGATTCCCACAATGAGCAGTTCTTC	CASSQDSHNEQFF
TRBV19	TRBJ1-5	-	TRBD1	TGTGCCAGTAGTATAGGACAGGGTAGCTATCAGCCCCAGCATTTT	CASSIGQGSYQPQHF
TRBV20-1	TRBJ1-5	-	TRBD1	TGCAGTGCTAGACCATCCGGGACAGGGGGAGGGTTTGGCAATCAGCCCCAGCATTTT	CSARPSGTGGGFGNQPQHF
TRBV5-4	TRBJ1-5	-	-	TGTGCCAGCAGCTTGGGCAGGGGACAGCCCCAGCATTTT	CASSLGRGQPQHF
TRBV7-6	TRBJ1-1	-	-	TGTGCCAGCAGCCTGGGGGAGAGCACTGAAGCTTTCTTT	CASSLGESTEAFF
TRBV5-1	TRBJ2-1	-	TRBD1	TGCGCCAGCAGCTTCACTTGGACAGGGGGCAATGAGCAGTTCTTC	CASSFTWTGGNEQFF
TRBV24-1	TRBJ2-1	-	TRBD1	TGTGCCACCACCCCCCCGACAGGGGGTTCAAGGGAGCAGTTCTTC	CATTPPTGGSREQFF
TRBV13	TRBJ1-1	-	-	TGTGCCAGCAGCCGGAGAATGAGGAGGGTTGAAGCTTTCTTT	CASSRRMRRVEAFF
TRBV4-1	TRBJ1-3	-	-	TGCGCCAGCAGCGCCAGACAGAGCTCTGGAAACACCATATATTTT	CASSARQSSGNTIYF
TRBV19	TRBJ2-5	-	TRBD2	TGTGCCAGTAGCCCGGGACTAGCGGGGGGTCAAGAGACCCAGTACTTC	CASSPGLAGGQETQYF
TRBV14	TRBJ2-5	-	-	TGTGCCAGCAATAAAGGGACCCAAGAGACCCAGTACTTC	CASNKGTQETQYF
TRBV6-1	TRBJ2-5	few	TRBD2	TGTGCCAGCAGGACTAGCGGGGGGCGGGAGACCCAGTACTTC	CASRTSGGRETQYF
TRBV7-3	TRBJ2-1	-	TRBD2	TGTGCCAGCAGCCCCCTGGGCGGGAGCTCCTACAATGAGCAGTTCTTC	CASSPLGGSSYNEQFF
TRBV6-1	TRBJ2-7	-	-	TGTGCCAGCAGTGAGGTACGACAGCTCGAGCAGTACTTC	CASSEVRQLEQYF
TRBV29-1	TRBJ1-1	-	-	TGCAGCGTTGCGAGGGGAGTTAGGACTGAAGCTTTCTTT	CSVARGVRTEAFF
TRBV18	TRBJ2-3	-	-	TGTGCCAGCTCACCAGCAGGGGGGAGCGCAGATACGCAGTATTTT	CASSPAGGSADTQYF
TRBV7-2	TRBJ2-3	-	-	TGTGCCAGCACCCCGGGCGGGGGCACAGATACGCAGTATTTT	CASTPGGGTDTQYF
TRBV11-2	TRBJ1-4	once	-	TGTGCCAGCAGCTTAGCGAAAACGGCTAATGAAAAACTGTTTTTT	CASSLAKTANEKLFF
TRBV7-9	TRBJ1-5	-	-	TGTGCCAGCAGCTTCGGGGGGGGCGGCAATCAGCCCCAGCATTTT	CASSFGGGGNQPQHF
TRBV15	TRBJ2-1	-	-	TGTGCCACCAGCAGACAGACTGGGAAAGACAATGAGCAGTTCTTC	CATSRQTGKDNEQFF
TRBV20-1	TRBJ1-1	-	-	TGCAGTGCGAGGGGGGGCACTGAAGCTTTCTTT	CSARGGTEAFF
TRBV19	TRBJ2-3	-	TRBD2	TGTGCCAGTAGTCAGCTAGCGGGGCGGGGCACAGATACGCAGTATTTT	CASSQLAGRGTDTQYF
TRBV5-1	TRBJ2-2	once	TRBD2	TGCGCCAGCAGCTTGGCAGTCGGGGCGGGGGACACCGGGGAGCTGTTTTTT	CASSLAVGAGDTGELFF
TRBV9	TRBJ2-1	-	-	TGTGCCAGCAGCGTAGCCTCGGGGGCCAATGAGCAGTTCTTC	CASSVASGANEQFF
TRBV6-6	TRBJ1-5	-	-	TGTGCCAGCAGCCCCGACCTTCGCTATAGCAATCAGCCCCAGCATTTT	CASSPDLRYSNQPQHF
TRBV6-2/TRBV6-3	TRBJ1-5	few	TRBD1	TGTGCCAGCAGTAGGACAGGCGGCAATCAGCCCCAGCATTTT	CASSRTGGNQPQHF
TRBV7-3	TRBJ2-2	-	TRBD2	TGTGCCAGCAGCTTAGCCGGGGGGGGCACCGGGGAGCTGTTTTTT	CASSLAGGGTGELFF
TRBV20-1	TRBJ2-5	-	TRBD2	TGCAGTGCTAGAGTGGCTAGCGGGGGGTTACAAGAGACCCAGTACTTC	CSARVASGGLQETQYF
TRBV12-3/TRBV12-4	TRBJ1-1	-	TRBD1	TGTGCCAGCAGTCCGCCCTATAGTTGGGACAGGGGGGGGAGGACTGAAGCTTTCTTT	CASSPPYSWDRGGRTEAFF
TRBV5-1	TRBJ2-5	-	-	TGCGCCAGCAGCTTGATGAGCGGATCGCAAGAGACCCAGTACTTC	CASSLMSGSQETQYF
TRBV20-1	TRBJ1-1	-	-	TGCAGTGCTCCTTCCTCCGAGAGCTTGAACACTGAAGCTTTCTTT	CSAPSSESLNTEAFF
TRBV7-9	TRBJ1-1	-	-	TGTGCCAGCAGCTTAAACGGCATGAACACTGAAGCTTTCTTT	CASSLNGMNTEAFF